Sequencing of this T cell receptor (beta chain) was carried out in a study of blood T cell repertoires in COVID-19. About the study: Nucleic acid was either cDNA or gDNA, and it came from T cells, B-cell-depleted T cells, or PBMCs.

Using immunoSEQ multiplex PCR, the repertoire was profiled, and TCRdb retains in-frame clones only, with some absent. Found here are about 34,000 clones, 90% of them singletons; the top ten hold roughly a fifth. CDR1 SGHDN and CDR2 FVKESK come from the germline V gene. The CDR3 is made up of 14 amino acids. V gave up 4 bases and J gave up 1 base, with 9 bases separating them. The clonotype was recovered from a man older than 75 with acute or convalescent COVID-19. The rearrangement joins TRBV14 to TRBJ2-3, with D perhaps matching TRBD1 (6 bases). The material sequenced was peripheral blood. CDR3 sequence (DNA): TGTGCCAGCAGCCCCCCAGGGGGCACAGATACGCAGTATTTT. This gives the protein CASSPPGGTDTQYF.